These T cell receptor beta chains were read from a single sample in a study of post-analysis software for immune sequencing data. TCRdb fed the PCR reads into MiXCR, producing one record per CDR3 protein. The data hold about 760,000 distinct CDR3 sequences, with roughly 30% observed a single time. The sequencing sample was made of blood. Every receptor here comes from a girl aged 10-17 years with multiple sclerosis. Both conserved end residues are part of each CDR3.

V: TRBV7-2
CDR3: CASSSRDRAKFNQPQHF

V: TRBV5-1
CDR3: CASSLDPGGLETQYF

V: TRBV28
CDR3: CASSLTSLGTDTQYF

V: TRBV14
CDR3: CASSQAHEQFF

V: TRBV21-1
CDR3: CASERPTGKDGYTF

V: TRBV7-9
CDR3: CASTSQGEQYF

V: TRBV7-8
CDR3: CASSPGPGTQYF

V: TRBV15
CDR3: CATSRGPVGGVNYGYTF

V: TRBV10-3
CDR3: CAISRGTDDNSPLHF

V: TRBV5-1
CDR3: CASSVGTGPVETQYF

V: TRBV5-5
CDR3: CASSFRLAGLNEQYF

V: TRBV24-1
CDR3: CATSGGQLFEKLFF

V: TRBV4-3
CDR3: CASSREVSSYNEQFF

V: TRBV6-6
CDR3: CASSLRVGYGYTF

V: TRBV4-3
CDR3: CASSQRWDSPIGNEQFF

V: TRBV24-1
CDR3: CATLPGQAYEQYF

V: TRBV18
CDR3: CASSPVVKYQETQYF

V: TRBV7-7
CDR3: CASSPTGRGETQYF

V: TRBV27
CDR3: CASSPLGGGIYEQYF

V: TRBV4-1
CDR3: CASSQTSGELFF

V: TRBV6-1
CDR3: CASSELWTNDQPQHF

V: TRBV7-9
CDR3: CASSQTDTEAFF

V: TRBV11-2
CDR3: CASSLRAQPRETQYF

V: TRBV28
CDR3: CASRGNTYNEQFF

V: TRBV5-1
CDR3: CASSLTSDLAKNIQYF

V: TRBV20-1
CDR3: CSASIRHLGNRPQHF

V: TRBV20-1
CDR3: CSAGTGALGSNQPQHF

V: TRBV15
CDR3: CATSRDLAGGSYNEQFF

V: TRBV28
CDR3: CASSLLGSSDEQYF

V: TRBV5-6
CDR3: CASSPPPGESYNEQFF

V: TRBV20-1
CDR3: CSARDRFGLAGIRDEQFF

V: TRBV20-1
CDR3: CSAREILGEAQYF

V: TRBV7-2
CDR3: CASSRGAVWGDEQYF

V: TRBV12-3/TRBV12-4
CDR3: CASSLTVHDIYSYNEQFF

V: TRBV14
CDR3: CASSQHRGNEQFF

V: TRBV6-1
CDR3: CASSEGGNIQYF

V: TRBV19
CDR3: CVRYNEQFF

V: TRBV20-1
CDR3: CSAFRGRSRNIQYF

V: TRBV12-5
CDR3: CASGLSPRTGWNEQYF

V: TRBV7-9
CDR3: CASSTIAGGDDGYTF

V: TRBV7-2
CDR3: CASSPRREGLMNEQFF

V: TRBV7-9
CDR3: CASSLARDREQTQYF

V: TRBV6-1
CDR3: CASLDARAYEQYF

V: TRBV6-5
CDR3: CASGRISTGGGTEAFF